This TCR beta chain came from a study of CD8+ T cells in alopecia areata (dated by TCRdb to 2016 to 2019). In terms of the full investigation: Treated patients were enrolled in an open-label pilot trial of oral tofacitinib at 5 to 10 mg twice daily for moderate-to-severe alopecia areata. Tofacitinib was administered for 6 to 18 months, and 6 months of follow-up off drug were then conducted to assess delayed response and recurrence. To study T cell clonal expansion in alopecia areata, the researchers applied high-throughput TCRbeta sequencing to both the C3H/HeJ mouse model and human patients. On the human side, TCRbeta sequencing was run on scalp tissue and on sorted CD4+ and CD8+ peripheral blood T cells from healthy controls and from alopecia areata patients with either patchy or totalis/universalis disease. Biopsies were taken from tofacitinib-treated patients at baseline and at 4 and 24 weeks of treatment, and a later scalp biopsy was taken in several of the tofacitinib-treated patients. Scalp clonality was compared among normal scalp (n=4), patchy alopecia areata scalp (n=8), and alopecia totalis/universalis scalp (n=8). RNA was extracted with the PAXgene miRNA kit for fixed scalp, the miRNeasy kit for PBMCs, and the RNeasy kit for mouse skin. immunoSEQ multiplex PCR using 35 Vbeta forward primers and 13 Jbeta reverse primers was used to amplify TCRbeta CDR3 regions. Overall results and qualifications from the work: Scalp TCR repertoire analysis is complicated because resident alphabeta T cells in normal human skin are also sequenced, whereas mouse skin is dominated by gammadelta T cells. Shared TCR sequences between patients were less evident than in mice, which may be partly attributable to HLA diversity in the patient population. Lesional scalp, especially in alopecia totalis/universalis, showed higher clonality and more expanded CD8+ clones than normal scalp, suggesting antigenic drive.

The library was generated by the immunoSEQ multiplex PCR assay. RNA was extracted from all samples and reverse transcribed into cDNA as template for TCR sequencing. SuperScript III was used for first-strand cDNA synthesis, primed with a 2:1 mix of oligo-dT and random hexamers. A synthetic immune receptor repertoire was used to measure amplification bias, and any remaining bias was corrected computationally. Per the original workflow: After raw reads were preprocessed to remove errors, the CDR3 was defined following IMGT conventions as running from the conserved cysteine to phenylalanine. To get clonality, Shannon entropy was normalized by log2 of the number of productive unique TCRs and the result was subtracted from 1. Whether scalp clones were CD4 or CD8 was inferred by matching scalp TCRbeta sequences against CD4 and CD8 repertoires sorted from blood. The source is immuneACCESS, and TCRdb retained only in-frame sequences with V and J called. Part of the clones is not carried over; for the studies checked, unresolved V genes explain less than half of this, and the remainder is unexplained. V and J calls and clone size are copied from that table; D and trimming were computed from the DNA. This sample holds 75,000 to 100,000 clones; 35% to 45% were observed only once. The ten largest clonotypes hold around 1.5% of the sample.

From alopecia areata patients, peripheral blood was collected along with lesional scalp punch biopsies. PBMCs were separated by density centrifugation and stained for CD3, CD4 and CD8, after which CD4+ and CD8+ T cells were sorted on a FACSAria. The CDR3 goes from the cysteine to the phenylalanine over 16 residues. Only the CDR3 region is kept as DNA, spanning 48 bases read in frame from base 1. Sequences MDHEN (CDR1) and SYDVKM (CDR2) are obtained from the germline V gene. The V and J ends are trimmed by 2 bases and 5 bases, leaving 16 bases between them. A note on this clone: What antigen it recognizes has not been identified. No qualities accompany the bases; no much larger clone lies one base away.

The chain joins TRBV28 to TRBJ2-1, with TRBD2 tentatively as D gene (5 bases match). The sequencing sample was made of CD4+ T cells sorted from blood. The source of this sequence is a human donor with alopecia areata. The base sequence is TGTGCCAGCAGTTTAAGCGGTGATCCCAGGCACAATGAGCAGTTCTTC. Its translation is CASSLSGDPRHNEQFF.